The 5 T cell receptor beta chains given below trace back to one sample, sequenced in a study of beta chain features in type 1 diabetes. cDNA synthesis used the whole RNA isolate, giving expressed TCRB sequences. Assay: immunoSEQ multiplex PCR; the TCRdb copy retains only in-frame clones and omits some. Of around 320,000 clones listed, about 14% were seen once; the top ten hold under 8.5%. The sequencing sample was made of central memory CD4+ T cells from blood. The receptors were gathered from a man younger than 40 in good health.

This clone came up a few times. The V call is TRBV19, the J call TRBJ1-2, with 7 bases identical to TRBD1. The germline V gene encodes CDR1 LNHDA and CDR2 SQIVND (reference sequence). There are 14 residues in the CDR3. Trimming took 4 bases from V and 6 from J; bases not matched to a gene: 8. The CDR3 region has the DNA TGTGCCAGTAGTAAGGGACAGTGGAATGATGGCTACACCTTC. Amino acid sequence: CASSKGQWNDGYTF.

This clone showed up just a few times. The J gene is TRBJ1-3, the V gene TRBV20-1; D unclear. This CDR3 region has 11 residues. Trimming removed 3 bases at V and 6 bases at J, with 6 bases between. CDR1 and CDR2 (germline): DFQATT, SNEGSKA (reference sequence). The CDR3 reads CSASGQNTIYF. The CDR3 nucleotides are TGCAGTGCTAGTGGTCAAAACACCATATATTTT.

The sample holds a few counts of this clone. The V call is TRBV25-1, the J call TRBJ2-2, with D uncertain. Trimming left V 3 bases short and J 6 bases short, with 11 bases between. Germline V lookup: CDR1 MGHDK, CDR2 SYGVNS. This CDR3 contains 14 residues. CDR3 DNA sequence: TGTGCCAGCAGTGAGGCGAGTGAGGCCGGGGAGCTGTTTTTT. Translation gives CASSEASEAGELFF.

This clone was seen more than once but under ten times. The V call is TRBV5-1, the J call TRBJ2-1; D is undetermined. V was pared by 3 bases and J by 0 bases, with 7 bases between. Germline CDR1 and CDR2: SGHRS and YFSETQ. This CDR3 region has 14 residues. CDR3 coding DNA: TGCGCCAGCAGCTCCGACTCCTCCTACAATGAGCAGTTCTTC. Translation: CASSSDSSYNEQFF. Based on the CDR3 plus reference TRBV5-1 and TRBJ2-1, the full variable domain is KAGVTQTPRYLIKTRGQQVTLSCSPISGHRSVSWYQQTPGQGLQFLFEYFSETQRNKGNFPGRFSGRQFSNSRSEMNVSTLELGDSALYLCASSSDSSYNEQFFGPGTRLTVL.

This clone was observed a handful of times. The V and J genes are TRBV18 and TRBJ1-3; TRBD1 might be the D (5 bases). This CDR3 spans 16 amino acids. The ends were cut back, 2 bases at V and 0 bases at J, with 11 bases in the middle. Germline-derived CDR1 and CDR2 are KGHSH and LQKENI. CDR3 loop: CASSPFDRISGNTIYF. The CDR3 DNA is TGTGCCAGCTCACCATTTGACAGAATCTCTGGAAACACCATATATTTT.